The 24 T cell receptor beta chains presented below share a single source sample, sequenced in a study of OX40 agonist ivuxolimab in advanced cancers. Clones were sequenced by immunoSEQ multiplex PCR, and TCRdb holds only the in-frame ones, with some missing. The data hold tens of thousands of clones, with about 78% observed a single time. The sequencing used CD4+ or CD8+ T cells sorted from blood, collected in a trial of the OX40 agonist ivuxolimab. These receptors all stem from an adult with an advanced solid tumor such as melanoma, head and neck, liver or kidney cancer.

The chain recombines TRBV7-2 with TRBJ2-2; D assignment may be TRBD1 or TRBD2 (6 bases each). The CDR3 contains 15 residues. Germline-derived CDR1 and CDR2 are SGHTA and FQGNSA. Between the trimmed V and J ends, which lost 8 bases and 5 bases, there was a span of 18 bases. CDR3: CASRIGGPGTGELFF. The CDR3 DNA follows: TGTGCCAGCCGGATTGGGGGGCCGGGGACCGGGGAGCTGTTTTTT.

The count of this clone is one. V and J are TRBV5-4 and TRBJ1-2, with D maybe TRBD1 (5 bases). Germline V lookup: CDR1 SGHNT, CDR2 YYREEE (reference sequence). Deletions cut 4 bases from V and 6 bases from J, with 16 bases between. The CDR3 consists of 14 residues. CDR3: CASSPIQRGNGYTF. In DNA form, the CDR3 reads TGTGCCAGCAGCCCAATACAAAGGGGAAATGGCTACACCTTC.

This clone was found a few times. The chain has TRBV11-2 and TRBJ2-5, with D unclear. The CDR3 consists of 13 residues. From germline, CDR1 is SGHAT and CDR2 FQNNGV. Trimming stripped 5 bases from V and 0 bases from J, with 7 bases between. For the CDR3, the DNA is TGTGCCAGCAGCCATGACAACCAAGAGACCCAGTACTTC. It codes for CASSHDNQETQYF.

The V and J genes are TRBV5-1 and TRBJ2-5; 13 nucleotides match TRBD2. Germline lookup yields CDR1 SGHRS and CDR2 YFSETQ. The CDR3 loop spans 17 amino acids. With V trimmed by 4 bases and J by 1 base, 7 bases remained unmatched. CDR3 DNA: TGCGCCAGCAGCCCCTCCGGGACTAGCGGGACCCAAGAGACCCAGTACTTC. Protein sequence: CASSPSGTSGTQETQYF. Drawing the rest from reference TRBV5-1 and TRBJ2-5, the complete variable domain is KAGVTQTPRYLIKTRGQQVTLSCSPISGHRSVSWYQQTPGQGLQFLFEYFSETQRNKGNFPGRFSGRQFSNSRSEMNVSTLELGDSALYLCASSPSGTSGTQETQYFGPGTRLLVL.

The chain employs TRBV5-1 and TRBJ1-3, with 9 bases aligning to TRBD1. V lost 6 bases, J lost 1 base, and 11 bases stayed unmatched. CDR1 and CDR2 from the germline V gene are SGHRS and YFSETQ. There are 17 residues in the CDR3. This CDR3 reads CASTLRGQGSSGNTIYF. In DNA form, the CDR3 reads TGCGCCAGCACCCTGAGAGGACAGGGGTCGTCTGGAAACACCATATATTTT.

The V gene is TRBV6-1, the J gene TRBJ1-5; no clear D. Germline V lookup: CDR1 MNHNS, CDR2 SASEGT. This CDR3 spans 13 amino acids. V lost 10 bases to trimming and J lost 7 bases, with 17 bases between them. CDR3 in amino acids: CATNLGTQQPQHF. In DNA form, the CDR3 reads TGTGCCACCAATTTGGGAACACAACAGCCCCAGCATTTT.

As to this clone: The germline gene is not matched at one end of the junction; a read error may be the cause. The DNA of the CDR3 is TGCGCCAGCAGCCGGGACTACCAAGAGACCCAGTACTTC. As protein: CASSRDYQETQYF. The gene calls are TRBV7-2 and TRBJ2-5; maybe TRBD2 (6 bases). Germline CDR1 SGHTA, CDR2 FQGNSA. This CDR3 has 13 amino acids.

This chain links TRBV23-1 with TRBJ2-7; D not resolved. TRBV23-1 is annotated as an ORF whose role is uncertain. V was shortened by 0 bases and J by 2 bases, with 8 bases between the two germline ends. The CDR3 is 14 amino acids. In nucleotides, the CDR3 is TGCGCCAGCAGTCAATCAGCTTACACCTACGAGCAGTACTTC. Protein: CASSQSAYTYEQYF.

The V gene is TRBV4-1, the J gene TRBJ2-7, with 13 bases that match TRBD2. This CDR3 is built from 17 residues. The germline gives CDR1 MGHRA, CDR2 YSYEKL. Trimming at V came to 1 base and at J to 2 bases, leaving 5 bases not matched to a gene. The CDR3 reads CASSQGLAGGNPYEQYF. The DNA for the CDR3 is TGCGCCAGCAGCCAAGGACTAGCGGGGGGCAATCCCTACGAGCAGTACTTC.

This chain connects TRBV5-1 to TRBJ2-3; 7 bases agree with TRBD2. Germline V CDR1 and CDR2: SGHRS, YFSETQ. The CDR3 is made up of 16 amino acids. V lost 4 bases and J lost 0; bases outside the gene matches: 8. CDR3 bases: TGCGCCAGCAGCACTGCTAGCGGATCCAGCACAGATACGCAGTATTTT. Translation: CASSTASGSSTDTQYF.

The chain couples TRBV6-5 to TRBJ2-3; D remains ambiguous. Germline CDR1 is MNHEY and CDR2 is SVGAGI. This CDR3 region has 13 residues. The ends were cut back, 4 bases at V and 2 bases at J, with 7 bases in the middle. CDR3 nucleotides: TGTGCCAGCAGTTCCCCTAACACAGATACGCAGTATTTT. Translated, it gives CASSSPNTDTQYF.

V usage is TRBV9 and J usage is TRBJ1-2, with 9 positions matching TRBD1. V was pared by 4 bases and J by 4 bases, with 8 bases of the junction left unmatched. Germline CDR1 SGDLS, CDR2 YYNGEE. The CDR3 is made up of 15 amino acids. DNA of the CDR3: TGTGCCAGCAGCTACGTACCGGGACAGGGCTATGGCTACACCTTC. It translates to CASSYVPGQGYGYTF.

The chain joins TRBV15 to TRBJ2-5; 11 nucleotides align to TRBD2. J gave up 2 bases and V 5 bases, and 7 bases lay outside the gene matches. Germline CDR1 LNHNV, CDR2 YYDKDF (reference sequence). The CDR3 runs 16 residues. This CDR3 reads CATSGLSGGGQETQYF. The CDR3 DNA reads as TGTGCCACCAGCGGCCTTAGCGGGGGGGGACAAGAGACCCAGTACTTC.

Only one count was recorded for this clone. The chain joins TRBV5-8 to TRBJ2-7, with 7 bases lining up with TRBD1. J lost 6 bases, V lost 4 bases, and 13 bases had no gene match. The CDR3 covers 15 residues. Germline V gives CDR1 SGHTS, CDR2 YDEGEE. This chain's CDR3 is CASSNGNRGVGEQYF. The CDR3 nucleotides read TGTGCCAGCAGCAACGGGAACAGGGGAGTCGGCGAGCAGTACTTC.

In this sample, this clone turned up once. The rearrangement joins TRBV6-5 to TRBJ1-1; 9 bases agree with TRBD1. The trim removed 6 bases at V and 5 bases at J, leaving 7 bases unmatched. CDR1 is MNHEY, CDR2 SVGAGI, per germline. The CDR3 runs 14 residues. The CDR3 DNA sequence: TGTGCCAGCAGGGTGGGACAGGGTAAGACTGAAGCTTTCTTT. Its protein is CASRVGQGKTEAFF.

In DNA form, the CDR3 reads TGCGCCAGCAGCTCCTTTAGTGGGACTGAAGCTTTCTTT. This gives the protein CASSSFSGTEAFF. This chain uses TRBV5-1 with TRBJ1-1; D unclear. Trimming stripped 3 bases from V and 5 bases from J, with 11 bases between. Germline CDR1 reads SGHRS; CDR2 reads YFSETQ. The CDR3 runs 13 residues.

The chain has TRBV7-2 and TRBJ2-5, with D uncertain. The CDR3 sequence is 13 residues long. The germline gives CDR1 SGHTA, CDR2 FQGNSA. Trimming left V 5 bases short and J 1 base short, with 8 bases between. The CDR3 DNA reads TGTGCCAGCAGCCCCGGCGCCCAAGAGACCCAGTACTTC. This translates into CASSPGAQETQYF. The entire variable domain, with the rest obtained from reference TRBV7-2 and TRBJ2-5, is as follows: GAGVSQSPSNKVTEKGKDVELRCDPISGHTALYWYRQSLGQGLEFLIYFQGNSAPDKSGLPSDRFSAERTGGSVSTLTIQRTQQEDSAVYLCASSPGAQETQYFGPGTRLLVL.

The gene calls are TRBV5-1 and TRBJ2-1; D gene ambiguous. V lost 3 bases and J lost 3, with 13 bases in between. CDR3 size: 15 residues. Germline V gene sequence: CDR1 SGHRS, CDR2 YFSETQ. The CDR3 nucleotides are TGCGCCAGCAGCTCCCGGGTAGGCAACTACAATGAGCAGTTCTTC. Its translation: CASSSRVGNYNEQFF.

V gene TRBV18 combines with J gene TRBJ2-1; 10 bases are a match to TRBD1. From germline, CDR1 is KGHSH and CDR2 LQKENI. The CDR3 sequence is 15 residues long. Losses at the gene ends were 6 bases for V and 6 bases for J; bases not matched to a gene: 8. The DNA of the CDR3 is TGTGCCAGCTCGCTTGTGACAGGGGGCTTCAATGAGCAGTTCTTC. Its translation is CASSLVTGGFNEQFF.

The genes are TRBV27 and TRBJ1-5; D is undetermined. Germline V gene data show CDR1 as MNHEY and CDR2 as SMNVEV (reference sequence). The length of the CDR3 is 13 residues. V was clipped by 6 bases and J by 0 bases, with 6 bases between them. As DNA, the CDR3 is TGTGCCAGCAGGATGTATAGCAATCAGCCCCAGCATTTT. Protein sequence: CASRMYSNQPQHF.

V usage is TRBV19 and J usage is TRBJ1-1; weak D call: TRBD1 (6 bases). The CDR3 sequence is 16 residues long. Germline assignment: CDR1 LNHDA and CDR2 SQIVND (reference sequence). With 9 bases removed from V and 5 bases from J, the gap between germline ends came to 25 bases. Here the CDR3 reads CASATAAPNRVTEAFF. Written as DNA, the CDR3 is TGTGCCAGCGCTACAGCCGCCCCGAACAGGGTTACTGAAGCTTTCTTT.

This chain uses TRBV14 with TRBJ2-2; maybe TRBD1 (5 bases). The germline CDR1 and CDR2 sequences are SGHDN and FVKESK. The V end lost 2 bases, the J end lost 3 bases, and 13 bases lay between the germline ends. CDR3 size: 16 residues. CDR3 sequence: CASSQRSRVDTGELFF. CDR3 DNA: TGTGCCAGCAGCCAACGATCCAGGGTAGACACCGGGGAGCTGTTTTTT.

This clone occurred once. The chain recombines TRBV7-9 with TRBJ1-1; possible D gene TRBD1, 6 bases. Germline loops: CDR1 SEHNR, CDR2 FQNEAQ (reference sequence). Trimming shortened V by 6 bases and J by 3 bases, and 17 bases separated the two germline ends. The CDR3 runs 15 residues. CDR3 sequence (DNA): TGTGCCAGCAGGCCGACCTGGACAGTAGACACTGAAGCTTTCTTT. Encoded protein: CASRPTWTVDTEAFF.

The chain recombines TRBV5-1 with TRBJ2-7; 7 positions match TRBD1. The V gene's germline CDR1 is SGHRS and CDR2 YFSETQ. V shed 5 bases and J 6 bases; nucleotides not matched to a gene: 8. This CDR3 comprises 13 residues. CDR3 in DNA: TGCGCCAGCAGAAGGGGGCAAGTTGGCGAGCAGTACTTC. Translating gives CASRRGQVGEQYF. The full variable domain, its missing parts supplied by reference TRBV5-1 and TRBJ2-7, is KAGVTQTPRYLIKTRGQQVTLSCSPISGHRSVSWYQQTPGQGLQFLFEYFSETQRNKGNFPGRFSGRQFSNSRSEMNVSTLELGDSALYLCASRRGQVGEQYFGPGTRLTVT.